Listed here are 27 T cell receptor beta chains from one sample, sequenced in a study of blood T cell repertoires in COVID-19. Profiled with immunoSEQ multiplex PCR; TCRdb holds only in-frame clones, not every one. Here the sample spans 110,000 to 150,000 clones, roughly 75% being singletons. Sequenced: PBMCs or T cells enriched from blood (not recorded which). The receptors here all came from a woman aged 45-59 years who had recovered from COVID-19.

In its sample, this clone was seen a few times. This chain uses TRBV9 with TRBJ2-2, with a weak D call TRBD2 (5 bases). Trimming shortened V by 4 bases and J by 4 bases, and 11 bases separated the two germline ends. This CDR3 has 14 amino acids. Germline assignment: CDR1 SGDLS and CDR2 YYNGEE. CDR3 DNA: TGTGCCAGCAGCCCCTACCGGGGCACCGGGGAGCTGTTTTTT. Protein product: CASSPYRGTGELFF.

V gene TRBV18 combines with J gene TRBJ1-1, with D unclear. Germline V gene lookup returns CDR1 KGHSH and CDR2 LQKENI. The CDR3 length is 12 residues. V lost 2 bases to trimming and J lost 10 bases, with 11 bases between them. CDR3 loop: CASSPGEVRAFF. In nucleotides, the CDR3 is TGTGCCAGCTCACCAGGGGAGGTGAGAGCTTTCTTT.

In nucleotides, the CDR3 is TGTGCCAGCAGCTCCAGGGTAGGATTCTCCTACGAGCAGTACTTC. Translating gives CASSSRVGFSYEQYF. The chain carries TRBV5-5 and TRBJ2-7; D is perhaps TRBD1 (5 bases). Trimming removed 3 bases from V and 0 bases from J, with 13 bases in between. Germline loops: CDR1 SGHKS, CDR2 YYEKEE (reference sequence). There are 15 residues in the CDR3.

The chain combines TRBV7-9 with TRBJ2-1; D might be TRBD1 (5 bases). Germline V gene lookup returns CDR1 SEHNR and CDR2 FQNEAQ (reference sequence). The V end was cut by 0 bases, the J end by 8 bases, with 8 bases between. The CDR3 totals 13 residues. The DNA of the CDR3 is TGTGCCAGCAGCTTAGCCAGGGTCGATGAGCAGTTCTTC. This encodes CASSLARVDEQFF. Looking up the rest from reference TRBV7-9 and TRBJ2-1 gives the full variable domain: DTGVSQNPRHKITKRGQNVTFRCDPISEHNRLYWYRQTLGQGPEFLTYFQNEAQLEKSRLLSDRFSAERPKGSFSTLEIQRTEQGDSAMYLCASSLARVDEQFFGPGTRLTVL.

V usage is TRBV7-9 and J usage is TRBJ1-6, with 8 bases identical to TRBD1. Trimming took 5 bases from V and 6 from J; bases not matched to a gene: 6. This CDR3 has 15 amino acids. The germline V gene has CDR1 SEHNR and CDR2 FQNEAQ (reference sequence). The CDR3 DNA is TGTGCCAGCAGCCCGACAGGGGCTTCTAATTCACCCCTCCACTTT. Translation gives CASSPTGASNSPLHF.

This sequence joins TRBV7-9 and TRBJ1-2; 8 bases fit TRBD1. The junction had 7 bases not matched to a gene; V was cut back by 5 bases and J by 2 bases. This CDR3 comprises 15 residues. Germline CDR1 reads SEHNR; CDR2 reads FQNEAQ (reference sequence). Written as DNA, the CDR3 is TGTGCCAGCAGCCCGAGGACAGGGCAGAACTATGGCTACACCTTC. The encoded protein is CASSPRTGQNYGYTF.

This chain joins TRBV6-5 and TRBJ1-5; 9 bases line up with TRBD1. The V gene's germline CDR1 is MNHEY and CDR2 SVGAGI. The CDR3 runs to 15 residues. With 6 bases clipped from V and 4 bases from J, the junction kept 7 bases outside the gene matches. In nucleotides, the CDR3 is TGTGCCAGCAGAGGCTACGGACAGGGGAATCAGCCCCAGCATTTT. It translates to CASRGYGQGNQPQHF.

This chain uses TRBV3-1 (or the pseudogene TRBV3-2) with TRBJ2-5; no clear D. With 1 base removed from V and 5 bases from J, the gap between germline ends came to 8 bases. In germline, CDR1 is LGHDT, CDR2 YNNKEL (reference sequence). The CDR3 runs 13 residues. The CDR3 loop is CASSQGRWETQYF. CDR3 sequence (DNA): TGTGCCAGCAGCCAAGGCCGGTGGGAGACCCAGTACTTC.

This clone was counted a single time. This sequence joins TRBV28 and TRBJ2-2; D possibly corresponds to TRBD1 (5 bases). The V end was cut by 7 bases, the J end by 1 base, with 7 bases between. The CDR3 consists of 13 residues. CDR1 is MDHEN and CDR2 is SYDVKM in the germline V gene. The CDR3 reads CASKQENTGELFF. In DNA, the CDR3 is TGTGCCAGCAAACAGGAGAACACCGGGGAGCTGTTTTTT.

The CDR3 protein is CASSEIPTGRNGYTF. CDR3 DNA: TGCGCCAGCAGTGAGATACCGACAGGGAGGAATGGCTACACCTTC. The V call is TRBV10-2, the J call TRBJ1-2; TRBD1 matches 7 bases. The V and J ends lost 2 bases and 6 bases, in that order; junction bases with no gene match: 9. The CDR3 is made up of 15 amino acids. Germline CDR1 WSHSY, CDR2 SAAADI.

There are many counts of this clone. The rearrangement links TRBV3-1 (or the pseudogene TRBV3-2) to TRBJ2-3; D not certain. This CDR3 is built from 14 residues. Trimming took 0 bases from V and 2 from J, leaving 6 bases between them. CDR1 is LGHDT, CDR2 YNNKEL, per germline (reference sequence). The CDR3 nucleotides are TGTGCCAGCAGCCAAGATGGGCTCACAGATACGCAGTATTTT. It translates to CASSQDGLTDTQYF.

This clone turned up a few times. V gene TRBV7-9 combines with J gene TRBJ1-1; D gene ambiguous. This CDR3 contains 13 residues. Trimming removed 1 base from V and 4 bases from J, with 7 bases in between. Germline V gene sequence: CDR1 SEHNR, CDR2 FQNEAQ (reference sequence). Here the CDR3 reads CASSLVTTTEAFF. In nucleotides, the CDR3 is TGTGCCAGCAGCTTAGTAACAACCACTGAAGCTTTCTTT.

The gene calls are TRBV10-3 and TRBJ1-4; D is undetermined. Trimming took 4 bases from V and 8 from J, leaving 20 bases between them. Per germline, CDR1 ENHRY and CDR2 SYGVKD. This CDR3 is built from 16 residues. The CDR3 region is CAISAAKLGAGEKLFF. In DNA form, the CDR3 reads TGTGCCATCAGTGCGGCGAAGTTGGGAGCGGGGGAAAAACTGTTTTTT.

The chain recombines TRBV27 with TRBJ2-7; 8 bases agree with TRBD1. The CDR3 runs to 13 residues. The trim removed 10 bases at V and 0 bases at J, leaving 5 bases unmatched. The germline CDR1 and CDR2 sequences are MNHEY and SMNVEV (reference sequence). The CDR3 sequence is CATQQGVSYEQYF. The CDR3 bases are TGTGCCACTCAACAGGGGGTCTCCTACGAGCAGTACTTC.

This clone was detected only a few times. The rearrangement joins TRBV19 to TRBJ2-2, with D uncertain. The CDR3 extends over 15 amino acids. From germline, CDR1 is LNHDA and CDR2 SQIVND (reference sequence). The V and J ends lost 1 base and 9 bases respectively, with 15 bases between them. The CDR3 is CASSIVFHVGRELFF. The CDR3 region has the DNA TGTGCCAGTAGTATAGTTTTCCATGTGGGCCGGGAGCTGTTTTTT.

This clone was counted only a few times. The CDR3 sequence is CASSLRQGGRNSPLHF. CDR3 coding DNA: TGCGCCAGCAGCTTGAGGCAGGGAGGGAGAAATTCACCCCTCCACTTT. V gene TRBV5-1 combines with J gene TRBJ1-6, with D perhaps TRBD1 (5 bases). CDR1 is SGHRS and CDR2 is YFSETQ in the germline V gene. The CDR3 extends over 16 amino acids. V lost 1 base and J lost 7, with 15 bases in between.

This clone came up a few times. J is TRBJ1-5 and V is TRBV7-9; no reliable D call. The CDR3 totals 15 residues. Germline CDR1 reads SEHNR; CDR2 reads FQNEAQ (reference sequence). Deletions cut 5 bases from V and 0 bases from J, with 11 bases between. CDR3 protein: CASSPEGYSNQPQHF. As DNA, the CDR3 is TGTGCCAGCAGCCCTGAGGGATATAGCAATCAGCCCCAGCATTTT.

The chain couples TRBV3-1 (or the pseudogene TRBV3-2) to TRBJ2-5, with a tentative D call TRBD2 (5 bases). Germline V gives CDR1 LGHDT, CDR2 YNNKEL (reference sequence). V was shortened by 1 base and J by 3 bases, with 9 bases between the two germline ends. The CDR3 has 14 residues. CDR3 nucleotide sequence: TGTGCCAGCAGCCAAGTCGGGGTCGAAGAGACCCAGTACTTC. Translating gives CASSQVGVEETQYF.

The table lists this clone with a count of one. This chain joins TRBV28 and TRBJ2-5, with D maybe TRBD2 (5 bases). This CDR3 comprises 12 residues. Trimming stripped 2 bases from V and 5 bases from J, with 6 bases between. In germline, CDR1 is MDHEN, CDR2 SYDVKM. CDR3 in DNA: TGTGCCAGCAGTTTAAGGAGGGAGACCCAGTACTTC. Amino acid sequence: CASSLRRETQYF. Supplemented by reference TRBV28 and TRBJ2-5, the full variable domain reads DVKVTQSSRYLVKRTGEKVFLECVQDMDHENMFWYRQDPGLGLRLIYFSYDVKMKEKGDIPEGYSVSREKKERFSLILESASTNQTSMYLCASSLRRETQYFGPGTRLLVL.

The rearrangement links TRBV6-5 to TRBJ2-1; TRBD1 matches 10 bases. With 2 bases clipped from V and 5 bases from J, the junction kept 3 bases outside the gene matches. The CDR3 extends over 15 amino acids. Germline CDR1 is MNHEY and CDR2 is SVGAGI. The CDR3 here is CASSYAGTGDNEQFF. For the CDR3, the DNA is TGTGCCAGCAGTTACGCCGGGACAGGGGACAATGAGCAGTTCTTC.

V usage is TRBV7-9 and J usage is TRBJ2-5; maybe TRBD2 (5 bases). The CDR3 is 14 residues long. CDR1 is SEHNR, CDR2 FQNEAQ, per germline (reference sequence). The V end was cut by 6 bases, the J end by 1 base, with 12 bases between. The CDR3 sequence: CASSPGRAQETQYF. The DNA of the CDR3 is TGTGCCAGCAGTCCCGGGCGGGCCCAAGAGACCCAGTACTTC.

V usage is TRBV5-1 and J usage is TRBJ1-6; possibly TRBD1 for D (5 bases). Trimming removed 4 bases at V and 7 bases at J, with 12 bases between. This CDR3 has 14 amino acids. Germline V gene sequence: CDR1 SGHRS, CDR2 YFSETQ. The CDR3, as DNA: TGCGCCAGCAGCCTTCCGGGGGGGAATTCACCCCTCCACTTT. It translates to CASSLPGGNSPLHF.

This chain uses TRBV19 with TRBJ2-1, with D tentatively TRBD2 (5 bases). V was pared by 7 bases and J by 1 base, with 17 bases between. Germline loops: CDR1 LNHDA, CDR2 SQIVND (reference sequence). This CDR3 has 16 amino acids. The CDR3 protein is CASTPREGLSYNEQFF. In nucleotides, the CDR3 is TGTGCCAGTACCCCACGGGAAGGGTTATCCTACAATGAGCAGTTCTTC.

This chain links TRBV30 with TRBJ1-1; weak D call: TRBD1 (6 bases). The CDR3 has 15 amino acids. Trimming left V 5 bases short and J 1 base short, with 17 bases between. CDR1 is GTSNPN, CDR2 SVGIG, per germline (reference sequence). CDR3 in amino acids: CAWWPLRQENTEAFF. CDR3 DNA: TGTGCCTGGTGGCCCCTTCGACAGGAGAACACTGAAGCTTTCTTT.

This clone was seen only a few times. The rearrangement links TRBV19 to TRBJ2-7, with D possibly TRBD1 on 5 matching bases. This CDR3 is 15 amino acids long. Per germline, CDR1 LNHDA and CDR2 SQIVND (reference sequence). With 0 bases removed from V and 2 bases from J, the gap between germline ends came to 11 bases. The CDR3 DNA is TGTGCCAGTAGTATAGATCGTGACAGAGCCTACGAGCAGTACTTC. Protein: CASSIDRDRAYEQYF.

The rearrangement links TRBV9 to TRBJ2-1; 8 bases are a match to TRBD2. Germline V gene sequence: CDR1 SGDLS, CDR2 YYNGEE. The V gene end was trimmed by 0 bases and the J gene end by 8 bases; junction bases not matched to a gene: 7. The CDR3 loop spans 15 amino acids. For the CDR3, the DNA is TGTGCCAGCAGCGTAGAAAACGGGGGGGCCGATGAGCAGTTCTTC. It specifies CASSVENGGADEQFF.

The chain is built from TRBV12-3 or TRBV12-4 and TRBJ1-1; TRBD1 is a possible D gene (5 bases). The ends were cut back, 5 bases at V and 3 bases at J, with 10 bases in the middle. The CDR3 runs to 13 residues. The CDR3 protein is CASSPTGYTEAFF. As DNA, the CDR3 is TGTGCCAGCAGTCCTACAGGATACACTGAAGCTTTCTTT.